The 8 T cell receptor beta chains below were found in one sample sequenced in a study of OX40 agonist ivuxolimab in advanced cancers. TCRdb's table, derived via immunoSEQ multiplex PCR, lists solely in-frame clones and lacks some. Here the sample spans about 110,000 clones, approximately 90% being singletons. The sequences come from CD4+ or CD8+ T cells sorted from blood, collected in a trial of the OX40 agonist ivuxolimab. These receptors originate from an adult with an advanced solid tumor such as melanoma, head and neck, liver or kidney cancer.

The chain couples TRBV18 to TRBJ2-3, with D tentatively TRBD2 (5 bases). Per germline, CDR1 KGHSH and CDR2 LQKENI. CDR3 length: 15 amino acids. Trimming took 2 bases from V and 4 from J, leaving 13 bases between them. The DNA of the CDR3 is TGTGCCAGCTCACCATTAGCAGGAGGAGCAGATACGCAGTATTTT. It yields the protein CASSPLAGGADTQYF.

The V gene is TRBV5-4, the J gene TRBJ2-5; 7 nucleotides match TRBD1. The length of the CDR3 is 15 residues. CDR1 is SGHNT, CDR2 YYREEE, per germline (reference sequence). With 0 bases clipped from V and 1 base from J, the junction kept 3 bases outside the gene matches. The DNA for the CDR3 is TGTGCCAGCAGCTTGGGGGACAGAGTCCAAGAGACCCAGTACTTC. Residues: CASSLGDRVQETQYF.

This chain links TRBV6-4 with TRBJ1-5, with D maybe TRBD1 (5 bases). V was clipped by 7 bases and J by 3 bases, with 19 bases between them. The germline CDR1 and CDR2 sequences are MRHNA and SNTAGT. There are 16 residues in the CDR3. CDR3 loop: CASTRREGENNQPQHF. The CDR3 DNA reads as TGTGCCAGCACCCGACGGGAAGGGGAGAACAATCAGCCCCAGCATTTT.

Only one count was recorded for this clone. The genes are TRBV6-6 and TRBJ1-2; a possible D gene is TRBD1 (5 bases). The CDR3 sequence is 15 residues long. Germline assignment: CDR1 MNHNY and CDR2 SVGAGI (reference sequence). V was trimmed by 0 bases and J by 4 bases, leaving 12 bases between them. The CDR3 region is CASSYSGLGGYGYTF. The CDR3 nucleotides read TGTGCCAGCAGTTACTCCGGTTTGGGGGGCTATGGCTACACCTTC.

This clone was picked up a small number of times. The chain couples TRBV18 to TRBJ2-3; D remains unclear. CDR3 length equals 15 residues. V lost 3 bases, J lost 3 bases, and 13 bases lay in between. The germline CDR1 and CDR2 sequences are KGHSH and LQKENI. The CDR3 nucleotides read TGTGCCAGCTCACCCCAAGCCCTTCTTACAGATACGCAGTATTTT. Translating gives CASSPQALLTDTQYF.

The chain combines TRBV15 with TRBJ1-5; 9 bases align to TRBD1. This CDR3 comprises 15 residues. V trimming: 1 base; J trimming: 7 bases; junction bases outside the gene matches: 5. Germline CDR1 LNHNV, CDR2 YYDKDF (reference sequence). CDR3 region: CATSRVGQGRQPQHF. CDR3 DNA sequence: TGTGCCACCAGCAGAGTCGGACAGGGGAGGCAGCCCCAGCATTTT. Supplemented by reference TRBV15 and TRBJ1-5, the full variable domain reads DAMVIQNPRYQVTQFGKPVTLSCSQTLNHNVMYWYQQKSSQAPKLLFHYYDKDFNNEADTPDNFQSRRPNTSFCFLDIRSPGLGDTAMYLCATSRVGQGRQPQHFGDGTRLSIL.

The CDR3 DNA is TGTGCCTGGAGCCCGGACAGACGGGAGACCCAGTACTTC. Protein: CAWSPDRRETQYF. The V gene is TRBV30, the J gene TRBJ2-5; D possibly corresponds to TRBD1 (6 bases). The CDR3 has 13 residues. The germline V gene has CDR1 GTSNPN and CDR2 SVGIG (reference sequence). V was cut by 3 bases and J by 5 bases, with 13 bases left in between.

The chain couples TRBV19 to TRBJ1-1, with 10 positions matching TRBD1. There are 16 residues in the CDR3. Germline CDR1 and CDR2: LNHDA and SQIVND (reference sequence). V was clipped by 9 bases and J by 7 bases; unmatched bases: 17. CDR3 amino acids: CASRRTGGAKAGEAFF. The CDR3 nucleotides read TGTGCCAGCCGCAGGACAGGGGGAGCGAAGGCGGGTGAAGCTTTCTTT. Using reference TRBV19 and TRBJ1-1 for the parts outside the CDR3, the full variable domain is DGGITQSPKYLFRKEGQNVTLSCEQNLNHDAMYWYRQDPGQGLRLIYYSQIVNDFQKGDIAEGYSVSREKKESFPLTVTSAQKNPTAFYLCASRRTGGAKAGEAFFGQGTRLTVV.